This T cell receptor beta chain was documented in a study of cytomegalovirus exposure and HLA in healthy donors. Background on the study: Researchers previously reported finding some 110 million unique TCR beta sequences from 150 million to 200 million T cells.

Concerning this clone: The antigen remains undetermined.

From germline, CDR1 is KGHSH and CDR2 LQKENI. V dropped 3 bases and J dropped 8; count of bases not matched to a gene: 5. This CDR3 comprises 14 residues. It was with 60 Vbeta and 13 Jbeta primers that the PCR ran. TCRdb's copy holds only in-frame clones and misses some; the assay was immunoSEQ multiplex PCR. Seen here are about 120,000 clones, about 80% observed once, and the top ten hold about 3.5%. Study-wide points: Later work associated roughly 15,000 TCR beta sequences with HLA alleles at 0.05 false discovery rate.

The genes are TRBV18 and TRBJ1-5; 9 bases fit TRBD1. The sequenced material came from PBMCs. This receptor was taken from a man under 40 in good health and CMV-seronegative. CDR3 DNA sequence: TGTGCCAGCTCACCGGGACAGGGAGGAAAGCCCCAGCATTTT. Amino acids: CASSPGQGGKPQHF.